This TCR beta chain was profiled in a study of T-cell reconstitution after alpha-beta-depleted transplantation in children. General study results and limits: A year had passed since transplant, and T-cell counts and diversity by then came mostly from newly produced T cells.

Molecular barcoding with unique molecular identifiers was used for the TCRbeta library. From the PCR reads, TCRdb called clonotypes with MiXCR, one entry per CDR3 protein. The top ten clones hold over 25% of a sample with roughly 200,000 distinct CDR3 sequences, approximately 11% of them seen once. V lost 5 bases and J 7 bases, leaving 15 bases between the germline ends. The CDR3 extends over 14 amino acids. Germline CDR1 SGHTA, CDR2 FQGNSA. This clonotype has ten or more counts. Antigen: not known. This receptor was identified in a child under two years old with acute myeloid leukemia, due to receive a stem cell transplant. The input for sequencing was PBMCs, taken before TCRalphabeta/CD19-depleted stem cell transplant. This chain uses TRBV7-2 with TRBJ2-1; D tentatively fits TRBD1 or TRBD2 (5 bases each). The CDR3 DNA sequence: TGTGCCAGCAGCCGAGAAGGGTGGGGGAATGAGCAGTTCTTC. Residues: CASSREGWGNEQFF.